This TCR beta chain was captured in a study of blood T cell repertoires in COVID-19 (TCRdb year 2020). For the study in its entirety: Samples from collaborators originated in the United States, Italy and Spain and spanned both the acute and convalescent phases of COVID-19. The prospective study material was composed of cDNA or gDNA derived from T cells, B-cell-depleted T cells, or PBMCs. Deeply sampled blood TCRbeta repertoires from subjects exposed to, actively infected with, or recovered from COVID-19 were included in the dataset. The repertoires were made available in a free public database intended to serve as a resource for research on the immune response to SARS-CoV-2. The samples were drawn from the first 160 participants of the ongoing ImmuneRACE study and from about 1,200 subjects provided by 6 global collaborators. A de-identified subject ID, COVID-19 status, age in years and sex were almost always included in the sample metadata. Where HLA class I and class II types were available, the types were taken from metadata supplied by the sample provider, not from assay-based typing. Results the study describes overall, beyond this receptor: The amount of clinical and demographic metadata varied by source and participant and was provided uncurated.

The collaborating institutions used their own protocols to collect whole blood in K2EDTA tubes. For TCRbeta analysis, collaborators shipped samples as frozen whole blood, isolated PBMCs, or DNA extracted from either of those sample types. On this clone: The target of this receptor is not known. Per-base qualities were not stored, and no clone one base away is much larger.

CDR3 length: 14 amino acids, cysteine to phenylalanine. Kept here is only the CDR3 DNA, which spans 42 bases and is read in frame from base 1. Based on the germline V gene, the CDR1 and CDR2 sequences are SQVTM and ANQGSEA. The junction carries 13 bases between V and J, which are trimmed by 5 bases and 0 bases respectively. The immunoSEQ Assay, a bias-controlled multiplex PCR, was used to amplify TCRbeta CDR3 regions from genomic DNA. As for how the authors treated the data: Within the assay, amplification of reference gene primers was used to estimate how many nucleated cells each sample contained. To quantify the absolute abundance of each unique TCRbeta CDR3 rearrangement, sequence reads were collapsed and filtered. Productive Simpson clonality was computed per sample as the square root of Simpson's diversity index over productive rearrangements. As stored in TCRdb, this immuneACCESS dataset retains in-frame rearrangements with V and J assigned. A fraction of the clones does not appear; measured against another copy, unresolved V genes explain less than half of the discrepancy, and the remainder lacks a known reason. That table supplies the V and J calls and clone size; D and trimming were determined from the DNA. For this sample the table gives about 210,000 clones, of which around four fifths were detected only once. The ten largest clones take up approximately 7.4% of the sample.

The clonotype comes from a woman between 50 and 59 years old with acute or convalescent COVID-19. Source material: peripheral blood. The sequence links TRBV29-1 to TRBJ1-1; the D segment cannot be called with confidence. This receptor has the CDR3 CSVPGGPVNTEAFF. The nucleotide sequence is given as TGCAGCGTTCCTGGTGGGCCCGTGAACACTGAAGCTTTCTTT.